The rows below give T cell receptor beta chains drawn from one sample of a study of T-cell reconstitution after alpha-beta-depleted transplantation in children. TCRdb reprocessed the PCR reads via MiXCR and lists one record per CDR3 protein. Of a few hundred thousand distinct CDR3 sequences listed, 27% are singletons. This specimen consisted of PBMCs, obtained before TCRalphabeta/CD19-depleted stem cell transplant. These receptors all come from a boy under two years old with Wiskott-Aldrich syndrome, due to receive a stem cell transplant. Each CDR3 is given with its conserved first and last residue. A D gene is named only where the DNA matches it firmly. Only some rows state a clone size, as once, few, many or a class for expanded clones.

CASSLDRFNEQFF TGTGCCAGCAGCTTAGATAGGTTCAATGAGCAGTTCTTC TRBV11-2 NA 13 TRBJ2-1 many
CASTRTSGRSLVNEQFF TGTGCCAGCACCAGGACTAGCGGGAGGAGTCTAGTCAATGAGCAGTTCTTC TRBV27 TRBD2 17 TRBJ2-1 NA
CASSDVVSYNEQFF TGTGCCAGCAGTGACGTCGTCTCCTACAATGAGCAGTTCTTC TRBV2 NA 14 TRBJ2-1 few
CASSSVRQDIGKEQYF TGCGCCAGCAGCTCGGTTAGACAGGACATCGGGAAAGAGCAGTACTTC TRBV5-1 NA 16 TRBJ2-7 few
CSANDRGQETQYF TGCAGTGCCAATGACAGGGGACAAGAGACCCAGTACTTC TRBV20-1 TRBD1 13 TRBJ2-5 NA
CASSWARGETQYF TGTGCCAGCAGTTGGGCTAGAGGGGAGACCCAGTACTTC TRBV12-3/TRBV12-4 NA 13 TRBJ2-5 NA
CSVRDGSMTEAFF TGCAGCGTTAGGGACGGCTCCATGACTGAAGCTTTCTTT TRBV29-1 NA 13 TRBJ1-1 NA
CASSLARRQETQYF TGTGCCAGCAGCTTGGCACGGCGTCAAGAGACCCAGTACTTC TRBV5-6 NA 14 TRBJ2-5 NA
CSARDFGVAERVKNIQYF TGCAGTGCTAGAGACTTTGGGGTAGCGGAGAGGGTCAAAAACATTCAGTACTTC TRBV20-1 NA 18 TRBJ2-4 NA
CSATRTSPTDTQYF TGCAGTGCAACTCGGACTAGTCCGACAGATACGCAGTATTTT TRBV20-1 TRBD2 14 TRBJ2-3 NA
CASSAKPRLAGRETQYF TGTGCCAGCAGCGCAAAGCCACGACTAGCGGGAAGGGAGACCCAGTACTTC TRBV7-9 TRBD2 17 TRBJ2-5 NA
CASGGIPREGVVDTQYF TGTGCCAGTGGCGGGATACCGCGGGAGGGTGTCGTAGATACGCAGTATTTT TRBV21-1 NA 17 TRBJ2-3 few
CASSLDPISGANVLTF TGCGCCAGCAGCTTGGATCCAATCTCTGGGGCCAACGTCCTGACTTTC TRBV5-1 NA 16 TRBJ2-6 few
CSVVGQGWSYNEQFF TGCAGCGTTGTCGGACAGGGTTGGTCCTACAATGAGCAGTTCTTC TRBV29-1 TRBD1 15 TRBJ2-1 few
CASSLEAPGSEAFF TGTGCCAGCAGCTTAGAGGCCCCGGGGTCTGAAGCTTTCTTT TRBV7-9 NA 14 TRBJ1-1 NA
CASRFRAGETQYF TGTGCCAGCAGATTCAGGGCGGGGGAGACCCAGTACTTC TRBV7-2 NA 13 TRBJ2-5 NA
CASSFGQVDEKLFF TGTGCCAGCAGCTTCGGGCAGGTGGATGAAAAACTGTTTTTT TRBV7-9 NA 14 TRBJ1-4 NA
CSARDWTASEAFF TGCAGTGCTAGAGATTGGACAGCCAGTGAAGCTTTCTTT TRBV20-1 NA 13 TRBJ1-1 few
CASSQVMAARNGNEQFF TGTGCCAGCAGCCAAGTAATGGCTGCGAGGAACGGCAATGAGCAGTTCTTC TRBV4-2 NA 17 TRBJ2-1 few
CASSLDRIEETQYF TGTGCCAGCAGCTTGGATCGGATTGAGGAGACCCAGTACTTC TRBV5-6 NA 14 TRBJ2-5 few
CASSLGLYNQPQHF TGTGCCAGCAGTTTGGGGCTTTACAATCAGCCCCAGCATTTT TRBV27 NA 14 TRBJ1-5 few
CASKLGAGVRETQYF TGTGCCAGCAAGCTTGGAGCGGGAGTAAGGGAGACCCAGTACTTC TRBV28 TRBD2 15 TRBJ2-5 NA
CASSWGITPPYNEQFF TGTGCCAGCAGTTGGGGGATAACTCCCCCCTACAATGAGCAGTTCTTC TRBV12-3/TRBV12-4 NA 16 TRBJ2-1 few
CASSYFETGKGPGKNIQYF TGTGCCAGCAGTTACTTCGAGACTGGGAAGGGCCCGGGAAAAAACATTCAGTACTTC TRBV6-5 NA 19 TRBJ2-4 few
CSVEGLSDTDTQYF TGCAGCGTTGAGGGACTCAGCGACACAGATACGCAGTATTTT TRBV29-1 NA 14 TRBJ2-3 NA
CASSQVIQSGSPLHF TGTGCCAGCAGCCAAGTAATACAATCCGGTTCACCCCTCCACTTT TRBV3-1 NA 15 TRBJ1-6 few
CSASVAGGPHNEQFF TGCAGTGCTAGTGTAGCGGGAGGGCCTCACAATGAGCAGTTCTTC TRBV20-1 TRBD2 15 TRBJ2-1 few
CASSLYRVYEQYF TGTGCCAGCAGTTTGTACAGGGTCTACGAGCAGTACTTC TRBV12-3/TRBV12-4 NA 13 TRBJ2-7 many
CASSQEILWAGELFF TGTGCCAGCAGCCAAGAAATTCTTTGGGCCGGGGAGCTGTTTTTT TRBV4-2 NA 15 TRBJ2-2 few
CASALSGDSSGYTF TGTGCCAGCGCTCTGTCGGGGGACAGCAGTGGCTACACCTTC TRBV6-1 TRBD1 14 TRBJ1-2 NA
CASSGQGVSTDTQYF TGTGCCAGCAGTGGACAGGGGGTGAGCACAGATACGCAGTATTTT TRBV2 TRBD1 15 TRBJ2-3 NA
CASSWEGAQPQHF TGCGCCAGCAGCTGGGAGGGGGCACAGCCCCAGCATTTT TRBV5-1 TRBD1 13 TRBJ1-5 few
CSARDLAGVETQYF TGCAGTGCTAGAGATTTAGCGGGAGTGGAGACCCAGTACTTC TRBV20-1 TRBD2 14 TRBJ2-5 few
CASRGQVAGVNNEQFF TGTGCCAGCAGGGGTCAGGTAGCGGGGGTGAACAATGAGCAGTTCTTC TRBV28 TRBD2 16 TRBJ2-1 few
CASSLFERGTDTQYF TGTGCCAGCAGTTTATTCGAGCGAGGCACAGATACGCAGTATTTT TRBV27 NA 15 TRBJ2-3 NA
CSAPRLAGGETQYF TGCAGTGCCCCTAGGCTAGCGGGAGGGGAGACCCAGTACTTC TRBV20-1 TRBD2 14 TRBJ2-5 few
CASSFQRGQETQYF TGTGCCAGCAGCTTTCAACGGGGCCAAGAGACCCAGTACTTC TRBV7-2 NA 14 TRBJ2-5 NA
CASSGGQDYEQYF TGCGCCAGCAGTGGAGGACAGGATTACGAGCAGTACTTC TRBV5-1 TRBD1 13 TRBJ2-7 NA
CASSLNAGGYQETQYF TGTGCCAGCAGTTTAAACGCAGGGGGCTACCAAGAGACCCAGTACTTC TRBV12-3/TRBV12-4 TRBD1 16 TRBJ2-5 NA
CATIDPTSGQYNEQFF TGTGCCACCATTGACCCGACTAGCGGGCAATACAATGAGCAGTTCTTC TRBV24-1 TRBD2 16 TRBJ2-1 NA
CASSFYSQGQETQYF TGTGCCAGCAGTTTTTATAGCCAGGGCCAAGAGACCCAGTACTTC TRBV28 NA 15 TRBJ2-5 many
CASSVGQGSTEAFF TGTGCCAGCAGTGTAGGGCAAGGGAGCACTGAAGCTTTCTTT TRBV2 NA 14 TRBJ1-1 NA